What follows describes a single T cell receptor (beta chain). V was cut by 2 bases and J by 0 bases, with 8 bases left in between. The CDR3 totals 15 residues. Germline V gives CDR1 MDHEN, CDR2 SYDVKM. Clones were read by immunoSEQ multiplex PCR, and TCRdb kept only the in-frame ones, dropping some. The sample has around 370,000 clones; 88% are singletons. This sample stems from a study of blood T cell repertoires in COVID-19. The V call is TRBV28, the J call TRBJ2-1; no clear D gene. The sequenced sample was peripheral blood. This TCR derives from a woman aged 70-85 years with COVID-19, enrolled during active disease. CDR3 DNA sequence: TGTGCCAGCAGTTTAGACTCAAGCTCCTACAATGAGCAGTTCTTC. Amino acids: CASSLDSSSYNEQFF. Looking up the rest from reference TRBV28 and TRBJ2-1 gives the full variable domain: DVKVTQSSRYLVKRTGEKVFLECVQDMDHENMFWYRQDPGLGLRLIYFSYDVKMKEKGDIPEGYSVSREKKERFSLILESASTNQTSMYLCASSLDSSSYNEQFFGPGTRLTVL.